The rows below give T cell receptor beta chains drawn from one sample of a study of CD8+ T cells in alopecia areata. The repertoire was sequenced with immunoSEQ multiplex PCR; TCRdb's copy has only in-frame clones and lacks some. The sample has about 190,000 clones, roughly three fifths seen once. The source material was CD4+ T cells sorted from blood, sampled at week 4, from a patient treated with tofacitinib. The receptors derive from a human donor with alopecia areata. Both conserved end residues are part of each CDR3. Fields, in order: V gene, J gene, CDR3 length, CDR3 protein.

v_call: TRBV7-8; j_call: TRBJ2-5; cdr3_length: 17; cdr3_aa: CASSLSGSGAGTETQYF
v_call: TRBV27; j_call: TRBJ1-5; cdr3_length: 16; cdr3_aa: CASSPWTVYSNQPQHF
v_call: TRBV30; j_call: TRBJ2-6; cdr3_length: 16; cdr3_aa: CAWSVGHLRWANVLTF
v_call: TRBV9; j_call: TRBJ1-3; cdr3_length: 17; cdr3_aa: CASSVGIPGTGGNTIYF
v_call: TRBV29-1; j_call: TRBJ2-3; cdr3_length: 10; cdr3_aa: CSQGPDTQYF
v_call: TRBV10-3; j_call: TRBJ1-3; cdr3_length: 12; cdr3_aa: CAISEIGNTIYF
v_call: TRBV7-2; j_call: TRBJ2-1; cdr3_length: 16; cdr3_aa: CASSLGGTSGGGEQFF
v_call: TRBV2; j_call: TRBJ2-3; cdr3_length: 14; cdr3_aa: CATQGTGESGPQYF
v_call: TRBV4-2; j_call: TRBJ1-1; cdr3_length: 17; cdr3_aa: CASSQVRTGARETEAFF
v_call: TRBV6-1; j_call: TRBJ2-2; cdr3_length: 15; cdr3_aa: CASSEAGGDTGELFF
v_call: TRBV25-1; j_call: TRBJ2-3; cdr3_length: 14; cdr3_aa: CAILLAEGTDTQYF
v_call: TRBV7-2; j_call: TRBJ2-5; cdr3_length: 13; cdr3_aa: CASSFVNQETQYF
v_call: TRBV5-1; j_call: TRBJ2-3; cdr3_length: 16; cdr3_aa: CASSFGTSGSSDTQYF
v_call: TRBV29-1; j_call: TRBJ2-1; cdr3_length: 14; cdr3_aa: CSVETGTPYNEQFF
v_call: TRBV12-5; j_call: TRBJ1-1; cdr3_length: 12; cdr3_aa: CASKGLNTEAFF
v_call: TRBV25-1; j_call: TRBJ1-3; cdr3_length: 15; cdr3_aa: CASSEMGETGNTIYF
v_call: TRBV29-1; j_call: TRBJ2-1; cdr3_length: 14; cdr3_aa: CSPQLVQRGNEQFF
v_call: TRBV29-1; j_call: TRBJ2-5; cdr3_length: 11; cdr3_aa: CSPLVWETQYF
v_call: TRBV29-1; j_call: TRBJ2-3; cdr3_length: 14; cdr3_aa: CSTRILAATDTQYF
v_call: TRBV6-1; j_call: TRBJ2-1; cdr3_length: 14; cdr3_aa: CASSEFSTGNEQFF
v_call: TRBV7-2; j_call: TRBJ2-3; cdr3_length: 16; cdr3_aa: CASSLFGRGISDTQYF
v_call: TRBV5-6; j_call: TRBJ2-5; cdr3_length: 14; cdr3_aa: CASSFLSTTETQYF
v_call: TRBV23-1; j_call: TRBJ2-3; cdr3_length: 13; cdr3_aa: CASSPLRVRTQYF
v_call: TRBV6-6; j_call: TRBJ1-2; cdr3_length: 14; cdr3_aa: CASSYAGGNYGYTF
v_call: TRBV29-1; j_call: TRBJ2-5; cdr3_length: 13; cdr3_aa: CSVVGQGRETQYF
v_call: TRBV11-2; j_call: TRBJ2-7; cdr3_length: 15; cdr3_aa: CASSLVGTNPYEQYF
v_call: TRBV6-6; j_call: TRBJ1-2; cdr3_length: 12; cdr3_aa: CASNTGEGGYTF
v_call: TRBV29-1; j_call: TRBJ2-7; cdr3_length: 12; cdr3_aa: CSFRTYRGEQYF
v_call: TRBV7-2; j_call: TRBJ2-1; cdr3_length: 14; cdr3_aa: CASSFENSYNEQFF
v_call: TRBV30; j_call: TRBJ2-7; cdr3_length: 17; cdr3_aa: CAWSAYRTSGRSYEQYF
v_call: TRBV29-1; j_call: TRBJ1-1; cdr3_length: 14; cdr3_aa: CSVRDRGMNTEAFF
v_call: TRBV29-1; j_call: TRBJ2-5; cdr3_length: 10; cdr3_aa: CSAGQETQYF
v_call: TRBV19; j_call: TRBJ1-2; cdr3_length: 16; cdr3_aa: CASSTAGGATPNGYTF
v_call: TRBV6-5; j_call: TRBJ2-7; cdr3_length: 11; cdr3_aa: CASQSSYEQYF
v_call: TRBV29-1; j_call: TRBJ2-3; cdr3_length: 15; cdr3_aa: CSVLAFRPSTDTQYF
v_call: TRBV7-9; j_call: TRBJ2-2; cdr3_length: 15; cdr3_aa: CASSLDQSGTGELFF
v_call: TRBV7-2; j_call: TRBJ2-1; cdr3_length: 13; cdr3_aa: CASSSLPYNEQFF
v_call: TRBV30; j_call: TRBJ1-2; cdr3_length: 12; cdr3_aa: CAWSSGWSGYTF
v_call: TRBV2; j_call: TRBJ2-3; cdr3_length: 16; cdr3_aa: CASSLLGQGLPDTQYF
v_call: TRBV30; j_call: TRBJ2-2; cdr3_length: 11; cdr3_aa: CASAGTGELFF
v_call: TRBV11-1; j_call: TRBJ2-1; cdr3_length: 15; cdr3_aa: CASSQRLAGDNEQFF
v_call: TRBV30; j_call: TRBJ2-6; cdr3_length: 17; cdr3_aa: CAWSRGGTGTGANVLTF
v_call: TRBV7-2; j_call: TRBJ2-7; cdr3_length: 13; cdr3_aa: CASSPGPPTKQYF
v_call: TRBV5-1; j_call: TRBJ2-5; cdr3_length: 17; cdr3_aa: CASSLALSGGPQETQYF